A single sample gave rise to the 10 T cell receptor beta chains below, sequenced in a study of OX40 agonist ivuxolimab in advanced cancers. Assay used: immunoSEQ multiplex PCR; TCRdb lists only in-frame clones, some missing. Of some 64,000 clones in the sample, roughly 87% were seen once. The sample here was CD4+ or CD8+ T cells sorted from blood, taken in a trial of the OX40 agonist ivuxolimab. These receptors all stem from an adult with an advanced solid tumor such as melanoma, head and neck, liver or kidney cancer.

The V call is TRBV19, the J call TRBJ2-5; D is unresolved. The ends were cut back, 3 bases at V and 5 bases at J, with 4 bases in the middle. Looked up from germline, CDR1 is LNHDA and CDR2 is SQIVND (reference sequence). This CDR3 comprises 11 residues. CDR3 DNA: TGTGCCAGTAGTATGGGGGAGACCCAGTACTTC. Its protein product is CASSMGETQYF. The complete variable domain, with remaining parts taken from reference TRBV19 and TRBJ2-5, reads DGGITQSPKYLFRKEGQNVTLSCEQNLNHDAMYWYRQDPGQGLRLIYYSQIVNDFQKGDIAEGYSVSREKKESFPLTVTSAQKNPTAFYLCASSMGETQYFGPGTRLLVL.

The rearrangement joins TRBV19 to TRBJ2-7, with 11 positions matching TRBD1. Germline CDR1 is LNHDA and CDR2 is SQIVND (reference sequence). This CDR3 has 15 amino acids. The junction had 5 bases not matched to a gene; V was cut back by 5 bases and J by 2 bases. CDR3 sequence reads: CASSAWTGGTYEQYF. CDR3 bases: TGTGCCAGTAGTGCATGGACAGGGGGCACCTACGAGCAGTACTTC.

This clone was observed a single time. The J gene is TRBJ2-1, the V gene TRBV5-1, with TRBD2 as a possible D gene (7 bases). V lost 2 bases and J lost 8, with 17 bases in between. Per the germline V gene, CDR1 is SGHRS and CDR2 is YFSETQ. The CDR3 is made up of 15 amino acids. Here the CDR3 reads CASSLGGAVVYEQFF. The CDR3 coding sequence is TGCGCCAGCAGCTTAGGGGGGGCCGTCGTGTATGAGCAGTTCTTC.

The chain's CDR3 is CASSESSRDYEQYF. CDR3 nucleotide sequence: TGTGCCAGCAGTGAATCGAGCAGGGATTACGAGCAGTACTTC. The chain joins TRBV25-1 to TRBJ2-7; D might be TRBD1 (5 bases). Deletions cut 1 base from V and 4 bases from J, with 11 bases between. Germline V gene lookup returns CDR1 MGHDK and CDR2 SYGVNS. There are 14 residues in the CDR3.

This chain joins TRBV5-8 and TRBJ2-6; no definite D call. This CDR3 comprises 13 residues. V was pared by 4 bases and J by 0 bases, with 2 bases between. In germline, CDR1 is SGHTS, CDR2 YDEGEE. DNA of the CDR3: TGTGCCAGCAGCCTCTCTGGGGCCAACGTCCTGACTTTC. It encodes CASSLSGANVLTF.

V gene TRBV6-5 combines with J gene TRBJ2-3; D might be TRBD2 (5 bases). V was pared by 0 bases and J by 0 bases, with 10 bases between. Germline CDR1 and CDR2: MNHEY and SVGAGI. The CDR3 length is 16 residues. The chain's CDR3 is CASSYSGRLSTDTQYF. DNA of the CDR3: TGTGCCAGCAGTTACTCAGGTCGACTAAGCACAGATACGCAGTATTTT.

The J gene is TRBJ2-7, the V gene TRBV6-1; D gene uncertain. The CDR3 extends over 13 amino acids. The V and J ends lost 4 bases and 5 bases respectively, with 12 bases between them. CDR1 MNHNS and CDR2 SASEGT come from the germline V gene. CDR3 protein: CASSATIGNEQYF. The CDR3 nucleotides are TGTGCCAGCAGTGCGACGATAGGGAACGAGCAGTACTTC.

The rearrangement joins TRBV10-3 to TRBJ2-2, with TRBD1 matching 8 bases. With V trimmed by 3 bases and J by 7 bases, 7 bases remained unmatched. The CDR3 covers 15 residues. CDR1 is ENHRY and CDR2 is SYGVKD in the germline V gene. CDR3 nucleotides: TGTGCCATCAGTGATTCAGGACAGGGCGTCGGGGAGCTGTTTTTT. Residues: CAISDSGQGVGELFF.

The chain couples TRBV4-1 to TRBJ2-3, with 12 bases aligning to TRBD2. CDR3 length: 15 residues. After removal of 4 bases from V and 4 bases from J, the junction contained 3 bases not matched to a gene. The germline V gene has CDR1 MGHRA and CDR2 YSYEKL. CDR3 bases: TGCGCCAGCAGCCCGACTAGCGGGGGAGCAGATACGCAGTATTTT. Translation gives CASSPTSGGADTQYF.

The chain has TRBV6-6 and TRBJ1-3; unclear D gene. The CDR3 consists of 12 residues. Between the trimmed V and J ends, which lost 8 bases and 4 bases, there was a span of 9 bases. CDR1 is MNHNY and CDR2 is SVGAGI in the germline V gene (reference sequence). In DNA form, the CDR3 reads TGTGCCAGCTGCGAAGGGGGAAACACCATATATTTT. It specifies CASCEGGNTIYF.